The source of this T cell receptor (beta chain) is a study of blood T cells in healthy people across ages. Only a few counts were recorded for this clonotype. CDR1 is SGHTA and CDR2 is FQGNSA in the germline V gene. The CDR3 sequence is 13 residues long. Trimming stripped 1 base from V and 9 bases from J, with 13 bases between. Isolated per sample were at least 7 million PBMCs. Sample-barcoded 5' priming and a J-beta primer mix drove a second PCR of about 6 to 12 cycles. MiXCR, run by TCRdb on the 5' RACE reads, gives a single entry per CDR3 protein. Of about 780,000 distinct CDR3 sequences listed, more than 35% are singletons.

This chain connects TRBV7-2 to TRBJ2-7, with D perhaps TRBD1 (6 bases). The specimen sequenced was blood. The sequence was collected from a man aged 80 or over in good health. The CDR3 is CASSLDLQGSQYF. The CDR3 DNA reads as TGTGCCAGCAGCTTAGACCTACAGGGTTCGCAGTACTTC. The whole variable domain, remainder taken from reference TRBV7-2 and TRBJ2-7, is GAGVSQSPSNKVTEKGKDVELRCDPISGHTALYWYRQSLGQGLEFLIYFQGNSAPDKSGLPSDRFSAERTGGSVSTLTIQRTQQEDSAVYLCASSLDLQGSQYFGPGTRLTVT.